The 13 T cell receptor beta chains given below trace back to one sample, sequenced in a study of identical twins. In TCRdb, the 5' RACE reads were re-called with MiXCR into one record per CDR3 protein. The sample includes 1,800,000 or so distinct CDR3 sequences, less than 35% of them seen just once. Sequencing used cord blood. The receptors come from a newborn girl in good health.

This chain links TRBV27 with TRBJ2-1, with D perhaps TRBD1 (5 bases). The ends were cut back, 4 bases at V and 2 bases at J, with 9 bases in the middle. Germline loops: CDR1 MNHEY, CDR2 SMNVEV (reference sequence). CDR3 size: 14 residues. CDR3 loop: CASSSQTAYNEQFF. The CDR3 DNA follows: TGTGCCAGCAGTTCCCAGACAGCCTACAATGAGCAGTTCTTC.

This clonotype was found a few times. The chain has TRBV6-6 and TRBJ1-6; 8 bases match TRBD1. The CDR3 totals 16 residues. Looked up from germline, CDR1 is MNHNY and CDR2 is SVGAGI (reference sequence). The V gene end was trimmed by 4 bases and the J gene end by 8 bases; junction bases not matched to a gene: 10. The CDR3 DNA follows: TGTGCCAGCAGTTTTCACGGACAGGGAGTGGATTCACCCCTCCACTTT. Translated: CASSFHGQGVDSPLHF.

This clonotype was observed a handful of times. The chain joins TRBV27 to TRBJ2-5; D ambiguous. The CDR3 length is 15 residues. Trimming cost V 4 bases and J 5 bases, with 17 bases left between them. CDR1 is MNHEY and CDR2 is SMNVEV in the germline V gene (reference sequence). For the CDR3, the DNA is TGTGCCAGCAGTTCCCCCTGGGCGATTGGTGAGACCCAGTACTTC. This encodes CASSSPWAIGETQYF.

This clonotype occurred a few times. The chain joins TRBV20-1 to TRBJ2-1; D may be TRBD2 (6 bases). Germline lookup yields CDR1 DFQATT and CDR2 SNEGSKA (reference sequence). The CDR3 loop spans 15 amino acids. Trimming pared 3 bases from V and 10 bases from J, leaving 22 bases between. CDR3 region: CSASLPGLPGGEQFF. Written as DNA, the CDR3 is TGCAGTGCTAGTCTGCCGGGACTTCCGGGCGGGGAGCAGTTCTTC.

In its sample, this clonotype was seen many times. The J gene is TRBJ2-7, the V gene TRBV10-3; 8 bases line up with TRBD2. V shed 4 bases and J 3 bases; nucleotides not matched to a gene: 8. Germline CDR1 reads ENHRY; CDR2 reads SYGVKD. This CDR3 region has 15 residues. The CDR3 loop reads CAISASFGRDYEQYF. CDR3 coding DNA: TGTGCCATCAGTGCGTCCTTCGGGAGGGACTACGAGCAGTACTTC.

V is TRBV29-1 and J is TRBJ2-5; the D gene could be TRBD1 or TRBD2 (5 bases each). V lost 5 bases and J 11 bases, leaving 18 bases between the germline ends. CDR1 and CDR2 (germline): SQVTM, ANQGSEA. This CDR3 has 12 amino acids. This chain's CDR3 is CSVLRRGNEQYF. CDR3 DNA sequence: TGCAGCGTTTTGAGACGGGGCAATGAGCAGTACTTC.

This chain uses TRBV20-1 with TRBJ2-1; 8 bases are shared with TRBD1. Germline V gene lookup returns CDR1 DFQATT and CDR2 SNEGSKA (reference sequence). The CDR3 contains 17 residues. Trimming took 1 base from V and 1 from J; bases not matched to a gene: 9. The CDR3 DNA is TGCAGTGCTAGAGTCTCCCAGGGGGCGAGGTCCTACAATGAGCAGTTCTTC. Its translation: CSARVSQGARSYNEQFF.

The rearrangement links TRBV20-1 to TRBJ2-5; 10 nucleotides line up with TRBD2. V lost 0 bases and J lost 11; bases outside the gene matches: 18. Looked up from germline, CDR1 is DFQATT and CDR2 is SNEGSKA (reference sequence). The CDR3 has 17 residues. CDR3 nucleotide sequence: TGCAGTGCTAGAGATCGTATTAGCGGGGGGAACGCCAATGAGCAGTACTTC. Protein: CSARDRISGGNANEQYF.

This clonotype was counted between two and nine times. V and J are TRBV7-9 and TRBJ2-7; 8 bases align to TRBD2. Germline V CDR1 and CDR2: SEHNR, FQNEAQ (reference sequence). V lost 5 bases, J lost 5 bases, and 11 bases stayed unmatched. This CDR3 is built from 15 residues. The CDR3 spells CASSPSAGESNEQYF. The CDR3 bases are TGTGCCAGCAGCCCCTCAGCGGGAGAGTCAAACGAGCAGTACTTC.

This clonotype came up a few times. V and J are TRBV4-2 and TRBJ2-3; D unresolved. Germline-derived CDR1 and CDR2 are LGHNA and YNFKEQ. V was shortened by 0 bases and J by 2 bases, with 6 bases between the two germline ends. There are 14 residues in the CDR3. The CDR3 reads CASSQDPYTDTQYF. The CDR3 bases are TGTGCCAGCAGCCAAGATCCATACACAGATACGCAGTATTTT.

Only a few counts were recorded for this clonotype. The chain links TRBV10-3 to TRBJ2-3, with TRBD1 matching over 9 bases. The CDR3 extends over 16 amino acids. The germline V gene encodes CDR1 ENHRY and CDR2 SYGVKD. Germline trimming cut 7 bases from V and 2 bases from J; bases unmatched to any gene: 10. The CDR3 DNA is TGTGCCATCACCTCGAGGCGGGACAGGGTCACAGATACGCAGTATTTT. Translation gives CAITSRRDRVTDTQYF.

The V and J genes are TRBV28 and TRBJ2-7; D is uncertain. Germline CDR1 reads MDHEN; CDR2 reads SYDVKM. The germline V and J ends were trimmed by 1 base and 0 bases, with 7 bases remaining between them. This CDR3 is 14 amino acids long. CDR3 in DNA: TGTGCCAGCAGTTTATCCCCAAACTCCTACGAGCAGTACTTC. It specifies CASSLSPNSYEQYF.

The rearrangement uses TRBV9 and TRBJ2-2; D not certain. CDR1 is SGDLS, CDR2 YYNGEE, per germline. The CDR3 sequence is 16 residues long. V shed 0 bases and J shed 6 bases, with 15 bases lying between them. The CDR3 loop reads CASSVDDGRKSGELFF. The CDR3 DNA reads TGTGCCAGCAGCGTAGACGATGGGCGGAAGTCCGGGGAGCTGTTTTTT. Supplemented by reference TRBV9 and TRBJ2-2, the full variable domain reads DSGVTQTPKHLITATGQRVTLRCSPRSGDLSVYWYQQSLDQGLQFLIQYYNGEERAKGNILERFSAQQFPDLHSELNLSSLELGDSALYFCASSVDDGRKSGELFFGEGSRLTVL.